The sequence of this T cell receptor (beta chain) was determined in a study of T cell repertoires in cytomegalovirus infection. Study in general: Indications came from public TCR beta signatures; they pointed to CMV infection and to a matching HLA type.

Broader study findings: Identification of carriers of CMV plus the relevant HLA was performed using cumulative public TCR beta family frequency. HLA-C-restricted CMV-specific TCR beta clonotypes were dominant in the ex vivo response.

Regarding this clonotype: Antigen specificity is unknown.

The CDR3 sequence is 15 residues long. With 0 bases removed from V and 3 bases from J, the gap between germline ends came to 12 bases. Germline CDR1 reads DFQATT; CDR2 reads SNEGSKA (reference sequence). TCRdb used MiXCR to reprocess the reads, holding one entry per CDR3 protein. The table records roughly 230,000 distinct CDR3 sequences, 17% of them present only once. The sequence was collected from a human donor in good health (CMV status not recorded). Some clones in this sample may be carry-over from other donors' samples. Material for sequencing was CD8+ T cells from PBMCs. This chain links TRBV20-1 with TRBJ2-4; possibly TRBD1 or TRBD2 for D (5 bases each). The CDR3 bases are TGCAGTGCTAGAGATTTTCAGGGACGCAAAAACATTCAGTACTTC. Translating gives CSARDFQGRKNIQYF.